This T cell receptor (beta chain) derives from a study of spatial heterogeneity in lung cancer. This clonotype is judged medium-sized. Its matching antigen is unknown. A unique molecular identifier was carried by every single TCR cDNA molecule. TCRdb processed the 5' RACE reads anew with MiXCR; each CDR3 protein has one entry. This sample has under 4,500 distinct CDR3 sequences, with under 7.5% found just once. The ends were cut back, 6 bases at V and 2 bases at J, with 11 bases in the middle. This CDR3 has 14 amino acids. Germline V gene lookup returns CDR1 MNHEY and CDR2 SVGAGI. Whole-study findings and limits: Counts that tracked tumor mutation counts were those of expanded intratumoral alpha and beta TCRs.

Time point described: sample taken at primary tumor resection. There were 75 or so donors, all of them untreated patients with early-stage non-small cell lung cancer. The sample consisted of lung tumor tissue, taken at surgery. The gene calls are TRBV6-5 and TRBJ2-1, with TRBD1 as a possible D gene (5 bases). This TCR was sampled from a male donor with early-stage non-small cell lung cancer. The CDR3 coding sequence is TGTGCCAGCAGGACAGAAAAAACCTACAATGAGCAGTTCTTC. It encodes CASRTEKTYNEQFF.